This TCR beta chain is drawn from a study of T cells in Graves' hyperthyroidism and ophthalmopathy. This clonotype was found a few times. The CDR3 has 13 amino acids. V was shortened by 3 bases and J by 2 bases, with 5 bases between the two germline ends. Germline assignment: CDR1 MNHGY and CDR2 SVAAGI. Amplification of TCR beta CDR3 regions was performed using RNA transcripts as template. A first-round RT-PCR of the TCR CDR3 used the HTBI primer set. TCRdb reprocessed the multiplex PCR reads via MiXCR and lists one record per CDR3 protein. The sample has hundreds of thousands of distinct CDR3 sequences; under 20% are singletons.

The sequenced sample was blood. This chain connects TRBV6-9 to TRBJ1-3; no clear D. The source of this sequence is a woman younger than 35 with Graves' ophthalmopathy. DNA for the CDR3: TGTGCCAGCAGTTACGGCGCTGGAAACACCATATATTTT. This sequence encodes CASSYGAGNTIYF.